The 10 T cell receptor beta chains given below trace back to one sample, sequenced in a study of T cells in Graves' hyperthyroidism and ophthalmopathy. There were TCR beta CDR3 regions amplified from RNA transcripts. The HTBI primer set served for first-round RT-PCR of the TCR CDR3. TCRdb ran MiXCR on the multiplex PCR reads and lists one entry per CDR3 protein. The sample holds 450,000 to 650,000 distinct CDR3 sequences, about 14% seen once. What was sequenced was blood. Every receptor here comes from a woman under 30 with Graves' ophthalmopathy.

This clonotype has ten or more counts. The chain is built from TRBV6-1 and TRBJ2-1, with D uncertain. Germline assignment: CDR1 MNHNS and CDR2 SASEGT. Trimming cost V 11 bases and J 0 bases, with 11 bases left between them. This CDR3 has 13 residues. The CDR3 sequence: CAWSCSSYNEQFF. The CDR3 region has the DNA TGTGCCTGGTCGTGTAGCTCCTACAATGAGCAGTTCTTC.

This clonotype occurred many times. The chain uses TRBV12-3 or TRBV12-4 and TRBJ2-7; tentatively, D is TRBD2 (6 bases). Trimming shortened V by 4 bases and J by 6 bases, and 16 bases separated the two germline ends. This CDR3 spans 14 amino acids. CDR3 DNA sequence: TGTGCCAGCAGTTGGGACTGGGCCGGTAGCGAGCAGTACTTC. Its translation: CASSWDWAGSEQYF.

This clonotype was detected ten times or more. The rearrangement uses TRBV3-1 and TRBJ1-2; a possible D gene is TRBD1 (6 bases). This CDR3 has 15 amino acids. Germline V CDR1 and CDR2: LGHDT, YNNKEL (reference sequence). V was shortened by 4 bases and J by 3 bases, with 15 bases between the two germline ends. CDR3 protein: CASSRGDTGHYGYTF. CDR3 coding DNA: TGTGCCAGCAGCCGGGGGGACACCGGTCACTATGGCTACACCTTC.

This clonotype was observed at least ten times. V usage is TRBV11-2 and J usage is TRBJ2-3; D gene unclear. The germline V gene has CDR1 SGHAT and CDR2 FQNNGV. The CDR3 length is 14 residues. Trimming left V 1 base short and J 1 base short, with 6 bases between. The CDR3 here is CASSLVAGTDTQYF. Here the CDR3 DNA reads TGTGCCAGCAGCTTAGTGGCCGGCACAGATACGCAGTATTTT.

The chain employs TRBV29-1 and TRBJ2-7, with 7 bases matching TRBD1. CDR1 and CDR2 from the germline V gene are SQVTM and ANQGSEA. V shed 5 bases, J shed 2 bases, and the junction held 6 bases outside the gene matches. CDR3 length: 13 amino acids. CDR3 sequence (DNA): TGCAGCGTTTTGGGCAGGGGGACCTACGAGCAGTACTTC. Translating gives CSVLGRGTYEQYF.

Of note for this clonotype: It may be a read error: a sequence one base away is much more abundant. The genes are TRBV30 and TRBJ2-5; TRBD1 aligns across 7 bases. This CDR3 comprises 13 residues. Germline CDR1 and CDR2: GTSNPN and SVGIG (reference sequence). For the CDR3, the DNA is TGTGTTGGGAATTCAGGGGGCCAAGAGACCCAGTACTTC. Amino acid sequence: CVGNSGGQETQYF.

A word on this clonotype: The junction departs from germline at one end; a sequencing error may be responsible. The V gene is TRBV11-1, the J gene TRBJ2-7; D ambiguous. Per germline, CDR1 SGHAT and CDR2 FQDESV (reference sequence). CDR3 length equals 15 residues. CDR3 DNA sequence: TGCGCCAGCAGCCACTCACGGACCTCTCATTACGAGCAGTACTTC. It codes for CASSHSRTSHYEQYF.

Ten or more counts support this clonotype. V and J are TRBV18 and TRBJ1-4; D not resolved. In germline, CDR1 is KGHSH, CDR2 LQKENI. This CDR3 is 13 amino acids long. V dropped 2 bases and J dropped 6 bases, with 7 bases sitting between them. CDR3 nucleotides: TGTGCCAGCTCACCAAAACGTGATGAAAAACTGTTTTTT. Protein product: CASSPKRDEKLFF.

CDR3 DNA: TGCGCCAGCAGCCAATCATCCCAGGGGAGAGGCTACACCTTC. This encodes CASSQSSQGRGYTF. The chain carries TRBV4-1 and TRBJ1-2; tentative D call: TRBD1 (6 bases). This CDR3 contains 14 residues. Germline assignment: CDR1 MGHRA and CDR2 YSYEKL. Deletions cut 2 bases from V and 8 bases from J, with 15 bases between.

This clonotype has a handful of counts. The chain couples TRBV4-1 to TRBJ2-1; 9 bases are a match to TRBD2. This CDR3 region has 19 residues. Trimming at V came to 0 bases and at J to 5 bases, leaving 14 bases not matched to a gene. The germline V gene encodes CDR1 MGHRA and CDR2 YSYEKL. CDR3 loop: CASSQELRKSGRSNNEQFF. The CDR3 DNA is TGCGCCAGCAGCCAAGAGTTGAGAAAGAGCGGGAGGTCTAACAATGAGCAGTTCTTC.